The rows below give T cell receptor beta chains drawn from one sample of a study of shared clonotypes between healthy human individuals. Here immunoSEQ multiplex PCR was the method, and the copy in TCRdb shows in-frame clones only, minus some. The sample carries 2 million to 2.5 million clones, under 95% recorded once. The sequenced material came from naive CD4+ T cells from PBMCs. The receptors were gathered from a man aged 18 to 29 in good health. Some clones in this sample may be carry-over from other donors' samples. Each CDR3 is given with its conserved first and last residue. A D gene is named only where the DNA matches it firmly. The size entry is marked missing in some rows and otherwise reads once, few, many or a size class.

V gene	D gene	J gene	clone size	CDR3 protein	CDR3 DNA
TRBV28	TRBD1	TRBJ1-3	NA	CASTLGGQGSTGNTIYF	TGTGCCAGCACCCTAGGGGGACAGGGGAGTACCGGAAACACCATATATTTT
TRBV18	NA	TRBJ2-7	NA	CASSPPGLAYEQYF	TGTGCCAGCTCACCACCGGGATTAGCCTACGAGCAGTACTTC
TRBV4-2	NA	TRBJ2-2	once	CASSHQSVGSGELFF	TGTGCCAGCAGCCACCAATCGGTAGGGTCCGGGGAGCTGTTTTTT
TRBV7-8	NA	TRBJ2-7	NA	CASSPDRTVVAFSYEQYF	TGTGCCAGCAGCCCAGATCGGACAGTGGTGGCCTTTTCCTACGAGCAGTACTTC
TRBV28	NA	TRBJ2-2	NA	CASSPGLGTGELFF	TGTGCCAGCAGTCCCGGGCTTGGGACCGGGGAGCTGTTTTTT
TRBV15	TRBD2	TRBJ2-5	NA	CATSRGGTSGKETQYF	TGTGCCACCAGCAGAGGGGGAACTAGCGGAAAAGAGACCCAGTACTTC
TRBV5-6	NA	TRBJ2-6	NA	CASSFFQGHRGANVLTF	TGTGCCAGCAGCTTTTTCCAGGGGCATAGAGGGGCCAACGTCCTGACTTTC
TRBV7-2	NA	TRBJ2-2	NA	CASSFNRAGELFF	TGTGCCAGCAGTTTCAACAGGGCTGGGGAGCTGTTTTTT
TRBV29-1	NA	TRBJ2-7	NA	CSVGTGTSSYEQYF	TGCAGCGTTGGGACAGGGACTAGCTCCTACGAGCAGTACTTC
TRBV5-4	NA	TRBJ1-2	NA	CASRAMVGDGYTF	TGTGCCAGCAGGGCTATGGTCGGCGATGGCTACACCTTC
TRBV28	TRBD2	TRBJ2-3	NA	CASRGTIDTQYF	TGTGCCAGCAGGGGGACTATAGATACGCAGTATTTT